This TCR beta chain was identified in a study of OX40 agonist ivuxolimab in advanced cancers. Study information: An agonistic anti-OX40 (CD134) antibody, ivuxolimab, was used to treat the patients.

Germline V gene sequence: CDR1 SGHAT, CDR2 FQNNGV. The CDR3 is 16 amino acids. Trimming took off 1 base at V and 8 bases at J, with 17 bases between the two ends. Repertoires were generated with immunoSEQ multiplex PCR, while TCRdb's copy carries only in-frame clones and drops some. The table includes 50,000 to 60,000 clones, almost 90% detected once. Study-level points and caveats: Partial responders receiving 0.1-3.0 mg/kg showed among the lowest clonal expansion.

Of note for this clone: The antigen remains unidentified.

The source of this sequence is an adult with an advanced solid tumor such as melanoma, head and neck, liver or kidney cancer. The V call is TRBV11-2, the J call TRBJ1-4; the D is unclear. The material sequenced was CD4+ or CD8+ T cells sorted from blood, taken in a trial of the OX40 agonist ivuxolimab. The CDR3 is CASSLGAAGSAEKLFF. CDR3 nucleotides: TGTGCCAGCAGCTTAGGAGCGGCGGGTAGTGCGGAAAAACTGTTTTTT.